This record covers a single T cell receptor beta chain. The sample holds one count of this clone. The antigen this receptor binds is unknown. Base quality data are lacking; no much larger clone is found one base away. The entry originates in a study of cytomegalovirus exposure and HLA in healthy donors (TCRdb year 2017). Context from the whole study: According to an earlier analysis of 450 to 650 of the donors, roughly 180 million T cells yielded over 90 million unique TCR beta sequences and more than 250 Gb of sequence data. An early release covering around 630 HLA-typed donors comprised 250 to 350 gigabases of sequencing data and 85 million to 100 million unique TCR sequences. Of the roughly 420 genotyped donors, 65% to 90% were placed in the genetic ancestry cluster associated with self-reported Caucasian donors. The study aimed to test whether signatures of past pathogen exposure could be identified by cataloging public T cell receptors. The study used immunosequencing to profile the T cell repertoires of approximately 640 subjects and linked those repertoires to cytomegalovirus serostatus. Along with the roughly 670-subject first cohort, a separate validation cohort of over a hundred different subjects was used. The study combined high-throughput TCR immunosequencing, statistical association of individual TCRs with disease status, and machine learning to predict cytomegalovirus infection status. A later analysis re-examined previously published TCR beta repertoires from 610 or so donors and added high-resolution HLA genotyping to investigate patterns of TCR occurrence. Rather than using new phenotypic data, the later analysis identified candidate immune exposures from TCR beta sequences and from how often those sequences occurred across donors. An earlier analysis of some 500 of the donors used high-throughput TCR beta sequencing to judge whether each TCR beta V gene segment behaved as functional or pseudogenic. Donor age, sex, ethnicity and CMV serostatus were compiled together with the repertoire data. A later genetic analysis used genome-wide SNP genotypes for about 60% of the roughly 670 donors, treating that subset as a discovery cohort. All discovery cohort repertoires had been generated on a single sequencing platform. HLA typing included class I and class II loci at four-digit resolution. The number of donors typed differed by locus, with about 629-640 for A, B, C, DRB1 and DQB1, 522 for DQA1, nearly 610 for DPA1, and 450 to 480 for DPB1. About 5 DR-DQ haplotypes were handled as single units for association and clustering, since linkage in the cohort was strong. Across under 500 genotyped donors of the cohort, an average of roughly 200,000 unique TCR beta nucleotide sequences per donor were sequenced, and 15% to 20% of those sequences were non-productive.

The cohort comprised 550 to 700 healthy bone marrow donors. At the time of sampling, every cohort member was nominally healthy, though immune exposures that went unrecorded were likely present. The donor tested CMV seronegative and was one of the 352 seronegative cohort members. Each donor provided a peripheral blood sample, and peripheral blood mononuclear cells were used for TCR beta sequencing. The Qiagen DNeasy Blood Extraction Kit was used to extract genomic DNA from the blood cell samples. The CDR3, from cysteine to phenylalanine, totals 16 residues. Only the CDR3 region is kept as DNA, spanning 48 bases read in frame from base 1. The germline V gene provides CDR1 SQVTM and CDR2 ANQGSEA. Ends trimmed: V by 7 bases, J by 4 bases; bases unmatched to a gene: 16. Broader findings and caveats from the paper: The presence/absence analyses assumed that sequencing depth was roughly uniform across donors, and that assumption may not be true. In a later analysis, HLA-associated TCR beta chains showed more clonal expansion and lower generation probabilities than non-associated chains that were equally common. Because some donors lacked HLA typing at each locus, the association tests relied only on the typed subset. A further reported finding was that TCR beta sequences accurately predicted the HLA-A and HLA-B alleles for most subjects in the first cohort. Broadly in line with IMGT annotations, most TCR beta V segments showed up in productive rearrangements about 87% or about 30% of the time in an earlier analysis of 587 of the donors. Immune exposure information for the cohort was limited to CMV serostatus. A later analysis reported that several top co-occurrence clusters appeared linked to parvovirus B19, influenza, CMV and Epstein-Barr virus. Most CMV-associated TCR beta chains appeared to be HLA-restricted in a later analysis, and the HLA associations seemed to be driven largely by CMV exposure. When HLA alleles, especially DR and DQ, strongly co-occurred, TCR associations were difficult to assign to individual alleles. An association between a missense DCLRE1C variant and V-gene and J-gene trimming of TCR beta chains was found in a later genetic analysis and replicated in an independent cohort. Because counts were too low, roughly 16 rarely observed V segments, including chromosome 9 orphons, were left out of the earlier analysis of approximately 500 of the donors. In a later analysis, TCR association rates were found to vary across HLA loci, with the most associated TCRs seen for DRB1 alleles and the fewest for HLA-C alleles. The study listed 150 to 200 TCR beta chains as associated with cytomegalovirus. Linkage disequilibrium might explain the correlated functional status among segregating V segments, but an unknown experimental factor could not be excluded. According to a later genetic analysis, donors in an Asian-associated ancestry cluster had fewer N-insertions in productive TCRs than the approximately 650-donor mean. Three of the identified cytomegalovirus-associated TCR beta chains were confirmed in vitro to be specific for cytomegalovirus antigens. Across donors, most TCR sequences were observed very rarely, whereas some public TCRs were present in many individuals. Only TCR beta chains were sequenced in this cohort, and the absence of alpha or paired-chain data limited detectable features. A cluster of highly shared sequence variants was judged likely to represent a technical artifact of the sequencing pipeline. The 87-base-pair reads could not distinguish some IMGT-functional V segments, including TRBV6-2 and TRBV6-3, so those segments were excluded. The classifier was reported to diagnose cytomegalovirus status with high specificity and sensitivity in both the original and validation cohorts. It was suggested by the authors that the approach could potentially be generalized to other disease states and immunological phenotypes. Specific HLA alleles were associated with 15,000 to 20,000 TCR beta sequences at a false discovery rate of 0.05 in a later analysis.

Library preparation used the immunoSEQ multiplex PCR assay. A mixture of 60 forward primers for TCR Vbeta segments and 13 reverse primers for TCR Jbeta segments was used in the multiplex PCR. The CDR3 region of rearranged TCR beta genes was amplified from genomic DNA with a multiplex PCR assay. On the Illumina HiSeq System, the amplified TCR beta libraries were sequenced as 87-base-pair reads. In the authors' own workflow: A later analysis tallied around 87 million unique TCR beta chains across the 550 to 850 repertoires, and some 10 million of those chains were shared by two or more donors. A nearest-neighbor algorithm error-corrected the raw reads and collapsed the reads into unique sequences, merging closely related sequences to remove PCR and sequencing errors. To assign V, D and J gene segments, CDR3 sequences were aligned to IMGT reference sequences. For a sequence to be retained, at least a six-nucleotide match to both a V gene segment and a J gene segment was required. A rearrangement counted as productive if the CDR3 had no stop codons and remained in frame with V and J, and every other rearrangement counted as non-productive. Following IMGT convention, CDR3 was defined as the stretch from the second conserved V-encoded cysteine up to the conserved J-encoded phenylalanine. The earlier analysis of about 530 of the donors excluded any sequence lacking an unambiguous match to a single V gene segment. An earlier analysis of 587 of the donors called V segments functional above 56.7% productive rearrangements and segregating when the between-donor standard deviation exceeded 5%. A statistical classification framework was built to diagnose cytomegalovirus status from the catalog of TCR beta chain sequences. In a later analysis, TCR nucleotide sequences were compared against IMGT/GENE-DB human TR gene sequences so that V and J genes could be assigned. The TCRdist pipeline was used in a later analysis to assign CDR3 sequences and most-parsimonious VDJ recombination scenarios. A later analysis defined each TCR beta chain by its CDR3 amino acid sequence plus V-gene family, and excluded reads lacking a unique V-gene family. As a way to deal with suspected cross-contamination and a sequencing artifact, a later analysis dropped hundreds of nucleotide sequences that were highly shared and had low generation probability. A later analysis calculated a clonal expansion index for each public chain from normalized within-repertoire ranks of inferred template counts. In a later analysis, generation probabilities were computed using a VDJ recombination model fitted to out-of-frame rearrangements, and the results were checked against IGoR. Hypergeometric tests were used in a later analysis to score TCR-TCR, TCR-HLA and TCR-CMV co-occurrence, with a repertoire-size bias correction applied to the TCR pairs. False discovery rates were estimated in a later analysis by permuting HLA or CMV assignments 20 times. In a later analysis, co-occurring TCRs were grouped using DBSCAN, with TCRdist sequence similarity added in when clustering inside HLA-allele-positive subsets. Repertoires with fewer than 30,000 or more than 120,000 public chains, plus five repertoires with anomalous nucleotide sharing, were excluded from co-occurrence clustering. The table was pulled from immuneACCESS by TCRdb, which kept in-frame rearrangements only. Such tables lose some clones; where checked, under half of the loss comes from unresolved V genes, and the rest has no known cause. V and J calls and clone size follow that table, whereas D and trimming were derived from the DNA. A total of over 110,000 clones appear in this sample, 79% of them only once. Together, the top ten hold about 0.91% of the sample.

The chain is assembled from TRBV29-1 and TRBJ1-2, with 9 bases in between that match TRBD1. Material: PBMCs. The TCR sequence derives from a man aged 18 to 29 in good health and CMV-seronegative. The DNA reads as follows: TGCAGCGGTGGGAGAACCGGGACAGGGTCCACCTATGGCTACACCTTC. Translated, this is CSGGRTGTGSTYGYTF.